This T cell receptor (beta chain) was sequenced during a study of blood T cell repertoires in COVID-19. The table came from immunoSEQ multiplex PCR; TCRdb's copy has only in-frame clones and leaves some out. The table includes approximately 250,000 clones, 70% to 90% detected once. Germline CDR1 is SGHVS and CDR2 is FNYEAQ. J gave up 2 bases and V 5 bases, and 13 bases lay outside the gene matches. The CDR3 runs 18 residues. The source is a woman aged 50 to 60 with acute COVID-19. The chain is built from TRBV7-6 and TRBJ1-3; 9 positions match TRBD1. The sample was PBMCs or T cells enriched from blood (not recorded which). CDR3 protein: CASSPGAGDRAAGNTIYF. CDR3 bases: TGTGCCAGCAGCCCCGGGGCCGGGGACAGGGCTGCTGGAAACACCATATATTTT.